The next 18 T cell receptor beta chains were all read from a single sample in a study of T cells after yellow fever vaccination. TCRdb called the 5' RACE reads again in MiXCR, with one record for every CDR3 protein. In the table there are under 550,000 distinct CDR3 sequences, 21% of which are singletons. Specimen: PBMCs, collected roughly 23 days after the first yellow fever vaccination. The receptor source for this set is a man aged 18 to 29 who received the YFV17D yellow fever vaccine.

In its sample, this clonotype was seen a few times. The chain combines TRBV28 with TRBJ2-7, with TRBD1 identical over 7 bases. Germline trimming cut 5 bases from V and 2 bases from J; bases unmatched to any gene: 9. Germline V gene data show CDR1 as MDHEN and CDR2 as SYDVKM. The CDR3 runs 15 residues. The CDR3 loop reads CASSIGTAPAYEQYV. CDR3 coding DNA: TGTGCCAGCAGTATCGGGACAGCGCCAGCCTACGAGCAGTACGTC.

The rearrangement links TRBV28 to TRBJ2-2; D call uncertain. This CDR3 region has 11 residues. V was cut by 11 bases and J by 0 bases, with 4 bases left in between. In germline, CDR1 is MDHEN, CDR2 SYDVKM. CDR3 DNA: TGTGCCGACACGAACACCGGGGAGCTGTTTTTT. Translating gives CADTNTGELFF.

The gene calls are TRBV4-3 and TRBJ2-3; D ambiguous. The CDR3 loop spans 14 amino acids. CDR1 and CDR2 from the germline V gene are LGHNA and YSLEER. V was clipped by 3 bases and J by 6 bases, with 13 bases between them. The CDR3 nucleotides read TGCGCCAGCAGCCATCTGTCCCTCCCCGATACGCAGTATTTT. Translated, it gives CASSHLSLPDTQYF.

This clonotype occurred a few times. The J gene is TRBJ2-7, the V gene TRBV6-1, with 7 bases fitting TRBD1. J lost 7 bases, V lost 2 bases, and 8 bases had no gene match. The CDR3 is 14 residues long. Germline CDR1 MNHNS, CDR2 SASEGT. The CDR3 here is CASSERWTGREQYF. CDR3 coding DNA: TGTGCCAGCAGTGAACGGTGGACAGGACGGGAGCAGTACTTC.

V usage is TRBV6-2 or TRBV6-3 and J usage is TRBJ2-1; possibly TRBD2 for D (7 bases). Germline V gene lookup returns CDR1 MNHEY and CDR2 SVGEGT. The V and J ends lost 7 bases and 5 bases respectively, with 18 bases between them. There are 15 residues in the CDR3. The CDR3 loop is CASTHPGGLHNEQFF. The CDR3 bases are TGTGCCAGCACCCACCCCGGGGGGCTTCACAATGAGCAGTTCTTC.

The gene calls are TRBV7-9 and TRBJ1-2, with unresolved D. Germline V gene data show CDR1 as SEHNR and CDR2 as FQNEAQ (reference sequence). This CDR3 is built from 12 residues. Trimming stripped 7 bases from V and 8 bases from J, with 14 bases between. The chain's CDR3 is CASTPLGEGYTF. CDR3 nucleotide sequence: TGTGCCAGCACTCCTTTGGGAGAGGGCTACACCTTC.

The V and J genes are TRBV20-1 and TRBJ2-2, with D possibly matching TRBD1 (5 bases). The CDR3 runs to 16 residues. CDR1 DFQATT and CDR2 SNEGSKA come from the germline V gene (reference sequence). The V end lost 3 bases, the J end lost 5 bases, and 19 bases lay between the germline ends. In DNA form, the CDR3 reads TGCAGTGCTAGGGACAATATTCGGATTCGGACCGGGGAGCTGTTTTTT. Translated, it gives CSARDNIRIRTGELFF.

This clonotype has just a few counts. The CDR3 DNA reads as TGTGCCGGCGAGCGAGGCCCTGGGGCCAACGTCCTGACTTTC. Protein sequence: CAGERGPGANVLTF. This sequence joins TRBV7-9 and TRBJ2-6; D ambiguous. This CDR3 is built from 14 residues. V was clipped by 11 bases and J by 2 bases, with 13 bases between them. Looked up from germline, CDR1 is SEHNR and CDR2 is FQNEAQ (reference sequence).

V usage is TRBV7-2 and J usage is TRBJ2-5; D is unclear. CDR1 SGHTA and CDR2 FQGNSA come from the germline V gene. The CDR3 has 13 amino acids. The germline V and J ends were trimmed by 0 bases and 5 bases, with 7 bases remaining between them. The CDR3 sequence: CASSLAFRETQYF. The DNA of the CDR3 is TGTGCCAGCAGCTTAGCCTTTCGGGAGACCCAGTACTTC.

The V call is TRBV20-1, the J call TRBJ2-5; D tentatively reads TRBD1 or TRBD2 (6 bases each). The CDR3 length is 12 residues. V gave up 6 bases and J gave up 4 bases, with 12 bases separating them. In germline, CDR1 is DFQATT, CDR2 SNEGSKA (reference sequence). This CDR3 reads CSAIKGGETQYF. The CDR3 nucleotides read TGCAGTGCCATCAAGGGGGGAGAGACCCAGTACTTC.

This clonotype was observed a few times. V and J are TRBV7-2 and TRBJ2-5; D might be TRBD2 (5 bases). V lost 4 bases, J lost 6 bases, and 15 bases lay in between. CDR1 and CDR2 from the germline V gene are SGHTA and FQGNSA. The CDR3 spans 14 residues. CDR3 protein: CASSSGLGTQTQYF. The DNA of the CDR3 is TGTGCCAGCAGCTCTGGACTGGGAACTCAGACCCAGTACTTC. The variable domain in full, with the rest retrieved from reference TRBV7-2 and TRBJ2-5, is GAGVSQSPSNKVTEKGKDVELRCDPISGHTALYWYRQSLGQGLEFLIYFQGNSAPDKSGLPSDRFSAERTGGSVSTLTIQRTQQEDSAVYLCASSSGLGTQTQYFGPGTRLLVL.

The V gene is TRBV12-3 or TRBV12-4, the J gene TRBJ2-2; possibly TRBD1 or TRBD2 for D (5 bases each). V lost 6 bases to trimming and J lost 3 bases, with 17 bases between them. This CDR3 is 16 amino acids long. The CDR3 spells CASSSWGTWDTGELFF. CDR3 coding DNA: TGTGCCAGCAGCTCTTGGGGGACGTGGGACACCGGGGAGCTGTTTTTT.

This clonotype was detected only a few times. This chain links TRBV12-3 or TRBV12-4 with TRBJ2-3; D remains ambiguous. The V end lost 8 bases, the J end lost 0 bases, and 15 bases lay between the germline ends. CDR3 length equals 15 residues. CDR3 residues: CASLIALKSTDTQYF. The CDR3 nucleotides read TGTGCCAGCCTTATTGCCCTGAAGAGCACAGATACGCAGTATTTT.

This clonotype has only a few counts. The rearrangement joins TRBV20-1 to TRBJ2-1; D call uncertain. Germline-derived CDR1 and CDR2 are DFQATT and SNEGSKA (reference sequence). This CDR3 spans 13 amino acids. V lost 6 bases and J lost 9, with 18 bases in between. The CDR3 nucleotides are TGCAGTGCCTATCCGACCCCTCTGAGTGAGCAGTTCTTC. Translated: CSAYPTPLSEQFF.

The rearrangement joins TRBV12-3 or TRBV12-4 to TRBJ1-5; weak D call: TRBD1 (6 bases). V was pared by 6 bases and J by 7 bases, with 10 bases between. This CDR3 spans 12 amino acids. This CDR3 is CASRGAGQPQHF. The CDR3 DNA reads TGTGCCAGCAGGGGGGCTGGGCAGCCCCAGCATTTT.

The chain carries TRBV18 and TRBJ2-7; D gene ambiguous. This CDR3 contains 13 residues. The V gene's germline CDR1 is KGHSH and CDR2 LQKENI. V gave up 1 base and J gave up 5 bases, with 9 bases separating them. In DNA, the CDR3 is TGTGCCAGCTCACCACATCAGAGCGACGAGCAGTACTTC. It codes for CASSPHQSDEQYF.

In this sample, this clonotype turned up a few times. The chain couples TRBV3-1 to TRBJ2-3; D is unresolved. Germline V CDR1 and CDR2: LGHDT, YNNKEL (reference sequence). Trimming removed 1 base at V and 1 base at J, with 9 bases between. The CDR3 spans 15 residues. The CDR3 here is CASSQVGSGTDTQYF. In DNA form, the CDR3 reads TGTGCCAGCAGCCAAGTAGGAAGCGGCACAGATACGCAGTATTTT.

This clonotype was found once. The rearrangement links TRBV29-1 to TRBJ1-2; weak D call: TRBD1 (6 bases). CDR3 length: 12 amino acids. The V gene's germline CDR1 is SQVTM and CDR2 ANQGSEA. Deletions cut 7 bases from V and 0 bases from J, with 9 bases between. CDR3 region: CSGDTANYGYTF. CDR3 sequence (DNA): TGCAGCGGGGACACAGCTAACTATGGCTACACCTTC.